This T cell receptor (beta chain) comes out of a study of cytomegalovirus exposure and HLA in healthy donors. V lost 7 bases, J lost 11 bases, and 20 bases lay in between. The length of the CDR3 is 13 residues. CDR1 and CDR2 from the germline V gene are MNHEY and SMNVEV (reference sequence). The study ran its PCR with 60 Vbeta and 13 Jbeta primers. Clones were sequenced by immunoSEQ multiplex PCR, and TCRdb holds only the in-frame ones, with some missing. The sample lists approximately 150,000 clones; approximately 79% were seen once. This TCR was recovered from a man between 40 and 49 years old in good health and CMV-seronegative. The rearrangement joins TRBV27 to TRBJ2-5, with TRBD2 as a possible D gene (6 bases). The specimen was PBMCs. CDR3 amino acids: CASTNFGRGKQYF. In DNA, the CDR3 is TGTGCCAGCACCAACTTCGGGCGGGGCAAGCAGTACTTC.